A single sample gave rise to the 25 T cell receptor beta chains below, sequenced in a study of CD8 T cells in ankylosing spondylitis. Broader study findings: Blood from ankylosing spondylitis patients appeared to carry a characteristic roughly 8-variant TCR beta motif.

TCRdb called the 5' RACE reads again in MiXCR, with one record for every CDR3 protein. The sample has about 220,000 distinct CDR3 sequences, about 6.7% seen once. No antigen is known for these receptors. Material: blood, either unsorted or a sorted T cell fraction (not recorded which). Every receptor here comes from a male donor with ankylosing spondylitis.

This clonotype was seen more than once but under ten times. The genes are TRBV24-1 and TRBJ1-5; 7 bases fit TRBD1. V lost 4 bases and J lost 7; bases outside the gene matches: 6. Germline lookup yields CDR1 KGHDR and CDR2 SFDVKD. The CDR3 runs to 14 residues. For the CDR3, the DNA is TGTGCCACCAGTGACGGCCGGGACAGCCAGCCCCAGCATTTT. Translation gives CATSDGRDSQPQHF.

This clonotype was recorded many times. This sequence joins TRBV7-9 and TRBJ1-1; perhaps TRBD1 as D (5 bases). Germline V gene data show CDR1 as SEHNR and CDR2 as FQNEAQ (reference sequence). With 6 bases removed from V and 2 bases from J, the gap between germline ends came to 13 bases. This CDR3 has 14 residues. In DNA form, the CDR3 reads TGTGCCAGCAGATGGGACTCCCCTAACACTGAAGCTTTCTTT. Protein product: CASRWDSPNTEAFF.

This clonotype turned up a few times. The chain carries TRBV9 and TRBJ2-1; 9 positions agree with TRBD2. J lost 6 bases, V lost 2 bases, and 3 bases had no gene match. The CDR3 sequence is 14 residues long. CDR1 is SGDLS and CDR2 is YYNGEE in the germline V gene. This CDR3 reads CASSVPSGINEQFF. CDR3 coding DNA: TGTGCCAGCAGCGTTCCTAGCGGGATCAATGAGCAGTTCTTC.

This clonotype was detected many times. This CDR3 is CASSTPGGELFF. CDR3 coding DNA: TGTGCCAGCAGCACCCCAGGGGGGGAGCTGTTTTTT. The rearrangement links TRBV9 to TRBJ2-2; D may be TRBD1 (5 bases). V lost 4 bases and J 8 bases, leaving 9 bases between the germline ends. This CDR3 is 12 amino acids long. The germline CDR1 and CDR2 sequences are SGDLS and YYNGEE. Based on the CDR3 plus reference TRBV9 and TRBJ2-2, the full variable domain is DSGVTQTPKHLITATGQRVTLRCSPRSGDLSVYWYQQSLDQGLQFLIQYYNGEERAKGNILERFSAQQFPDLHSELNLSSLELGDSALYFCASSTPGGELFFGEGSRLTVL.

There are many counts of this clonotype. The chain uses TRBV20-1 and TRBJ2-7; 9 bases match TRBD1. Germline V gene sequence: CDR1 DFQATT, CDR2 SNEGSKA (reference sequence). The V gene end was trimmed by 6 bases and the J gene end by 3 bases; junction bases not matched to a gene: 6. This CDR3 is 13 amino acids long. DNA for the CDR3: TGCAGTGCCGAGGGACAGGGACTCTACGAGCAGTACTTC. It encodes CSAEGQGLYEQYF.

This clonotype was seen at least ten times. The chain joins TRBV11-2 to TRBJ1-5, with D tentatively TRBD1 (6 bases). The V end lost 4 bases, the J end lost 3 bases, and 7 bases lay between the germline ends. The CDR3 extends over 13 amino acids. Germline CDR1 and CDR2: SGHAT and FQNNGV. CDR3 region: CASSWTVNQPQHF. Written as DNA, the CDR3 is TGTGCCAGCAGCTGGACAGTCAATCAGCCCCAGCATTTT.

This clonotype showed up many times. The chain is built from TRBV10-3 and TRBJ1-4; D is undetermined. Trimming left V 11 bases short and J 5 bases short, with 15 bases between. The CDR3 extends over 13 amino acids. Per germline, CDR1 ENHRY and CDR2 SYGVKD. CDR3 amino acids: CASEDAQNEKLFF. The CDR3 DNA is TGTGCCTCAGAGGACGCTCAGAATGAAAAACTGTTTTTT.

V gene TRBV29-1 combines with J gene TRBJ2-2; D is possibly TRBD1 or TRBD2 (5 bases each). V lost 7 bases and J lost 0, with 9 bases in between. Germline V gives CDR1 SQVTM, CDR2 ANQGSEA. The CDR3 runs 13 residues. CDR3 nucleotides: TGCAGCGGTAGGGGAGCGAACACCGGGGAGCTGTTTTTT. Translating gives CSGRGANTGELFF.

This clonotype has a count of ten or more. As DNA, the CDR3 is TGTGCCAGCAGCGTAGTAGAGCCCGGGGAGCTGTTTTTT. The encoded protein is CASSVVEPGELFF. The chain carries TRBV9 and TRBJ2-2, with unresolved D. The CDR3 contains 13 residues. Trimming took 0 bases from V and 6 from J, leaving 6 bases between them. CDR1 and CDR2 from the germline V gene are SGDLS and YYNGEE.

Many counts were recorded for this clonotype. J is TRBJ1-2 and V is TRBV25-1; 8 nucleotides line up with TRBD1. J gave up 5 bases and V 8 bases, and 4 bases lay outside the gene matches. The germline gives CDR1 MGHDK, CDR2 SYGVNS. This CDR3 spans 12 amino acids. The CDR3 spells CASGDRGYGYTF. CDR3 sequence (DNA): TGTGCCAGCGGAGACAGGGGATATGGCTACACCTTC.

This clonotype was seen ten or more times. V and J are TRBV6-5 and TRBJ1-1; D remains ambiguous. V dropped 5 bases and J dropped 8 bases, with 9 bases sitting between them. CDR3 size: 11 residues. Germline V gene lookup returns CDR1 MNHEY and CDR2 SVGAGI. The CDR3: CASSDLEEAFF. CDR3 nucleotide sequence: TGTGCCAGCAGTGACCTTGAAGAAGCTTTCTTT.

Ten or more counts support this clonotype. CDR3: CASSYTAIYEQYF. CDR3 bases: TGTGCCAGCAGTTATACAGCTATCTACGAGCAGTACTTC. The rearrangement links TRBV7-9 to TRBJ2-7, with D uncertain. Trimming cost V 6 bases and J 3 bases, with 12 bases left between them. Germline V gene sequence: CDR1 SEHNR, CDR2 FQNEAQ (reference sequence). The CDR3 contains 13 residues. The full variable domain, rest sourced from reference TRBV7-9 and TRBJ2-7, is DTGVSQNPRHKITKRGQNVTFRCDPISEHNRLYWYRQTLGQGPEFLTYFQNEAQLEKSRLLSDRFSAERPKGSFSTLEIQRTEQGDSAMYLCASSYTAIYEQYFGPGTRLTVT.

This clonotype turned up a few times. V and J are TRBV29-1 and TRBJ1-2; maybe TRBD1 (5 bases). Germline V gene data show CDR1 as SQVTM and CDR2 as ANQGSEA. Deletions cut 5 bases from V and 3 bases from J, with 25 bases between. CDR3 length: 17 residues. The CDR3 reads CSVLPTAVGTSYYGYTF. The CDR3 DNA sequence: TGCAGCGTTCTCCCGACGGCAGTAGGGACCTCTTACTATGGCTACACCTTC.

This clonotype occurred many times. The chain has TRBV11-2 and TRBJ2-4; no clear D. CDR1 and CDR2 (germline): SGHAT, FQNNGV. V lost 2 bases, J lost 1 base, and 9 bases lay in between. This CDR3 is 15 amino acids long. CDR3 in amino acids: CASSLLARAKNIQYF. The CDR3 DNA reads TGTGCCAGCAGCTTACTGGCCAGGGCCAAAAACATTCAGTACTTC. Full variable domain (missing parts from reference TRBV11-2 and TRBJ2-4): EAGVAQSPRYKIIEKRQSVAFWCNPISGHATLYWYQQILGQGPKLLIQFQNNGVVDDSQLPKDRFSAERLKGVDSTLKIQPAKLEDSAVYLCASSLLARAKNIQYFGAGTRLSVL.

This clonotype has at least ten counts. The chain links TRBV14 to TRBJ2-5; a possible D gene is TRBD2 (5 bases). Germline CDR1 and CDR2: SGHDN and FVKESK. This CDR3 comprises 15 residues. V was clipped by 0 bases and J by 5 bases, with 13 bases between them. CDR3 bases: TGTGCCAGCAGCCAAGAGGTTTCTAGCTGGGAGACCCAGTACTTC. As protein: CASSQEVSSWETQYF.

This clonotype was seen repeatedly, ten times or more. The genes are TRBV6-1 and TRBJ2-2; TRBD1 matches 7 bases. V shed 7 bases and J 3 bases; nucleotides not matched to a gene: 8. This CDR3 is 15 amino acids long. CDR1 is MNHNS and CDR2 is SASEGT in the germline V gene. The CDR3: CASIDTGVHTGELFF. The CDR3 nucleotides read TGTGCCAGCATAGACACAGGGGTCCACACCGGGGAGCTGTTTTTT.

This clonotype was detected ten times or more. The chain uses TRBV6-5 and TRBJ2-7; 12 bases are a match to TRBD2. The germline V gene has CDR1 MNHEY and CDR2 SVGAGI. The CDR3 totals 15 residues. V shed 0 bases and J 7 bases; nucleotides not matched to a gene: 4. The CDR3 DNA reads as TGTGCCAGCAGTTACTCCCTAGCGGGAGGGAGTGAGCAGTACTTC. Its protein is CASSYSLAGGSEQYF.

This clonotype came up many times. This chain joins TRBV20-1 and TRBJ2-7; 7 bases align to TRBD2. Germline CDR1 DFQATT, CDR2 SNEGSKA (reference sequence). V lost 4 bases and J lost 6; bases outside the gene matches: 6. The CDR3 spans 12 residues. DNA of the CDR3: TGCAGTGCTACCTGGGGGGGATCCGAGCAGTACTTC. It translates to CSATWGGSEQYF.

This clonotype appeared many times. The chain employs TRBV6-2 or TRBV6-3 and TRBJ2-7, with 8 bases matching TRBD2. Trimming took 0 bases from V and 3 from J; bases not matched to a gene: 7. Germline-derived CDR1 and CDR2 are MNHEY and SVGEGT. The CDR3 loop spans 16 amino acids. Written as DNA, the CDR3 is TGTGCCAGCAGTTACTCGAGGCTAGCGGGCAACTACGAGCAGTACTTC. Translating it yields CASSYSRLAGNYEQYF.

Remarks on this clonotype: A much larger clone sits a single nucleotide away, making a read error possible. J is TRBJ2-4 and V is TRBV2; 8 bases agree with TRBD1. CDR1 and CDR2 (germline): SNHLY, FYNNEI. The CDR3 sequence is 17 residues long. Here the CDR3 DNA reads TGTGCCTGCAGCTATGAGGACAGGGTACTAGCCAAAAACATTCAGTACTTC. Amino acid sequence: CACSYEDRVLAKNIQYF. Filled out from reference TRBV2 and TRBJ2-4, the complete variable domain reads EPEVTQTPSHQVTQMGQEVILRCVPISNHLYFYWYRQILGQKVEFLVSFYNNEISEKSEIFDDQFSVERPDGSNFTLKIRSTKLEDSAMYFCACSYEDRVLAKNIQYFGAGTRLSVL.

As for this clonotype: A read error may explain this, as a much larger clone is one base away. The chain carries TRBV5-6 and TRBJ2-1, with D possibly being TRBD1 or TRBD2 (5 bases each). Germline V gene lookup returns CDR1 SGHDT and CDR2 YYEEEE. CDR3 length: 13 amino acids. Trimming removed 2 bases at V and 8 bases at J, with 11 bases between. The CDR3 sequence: CASSFGAGYEQFF. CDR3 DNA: TGTGCCAGCAGCTTCGGGGCGGGCTATGAGCAGTTCTTC.

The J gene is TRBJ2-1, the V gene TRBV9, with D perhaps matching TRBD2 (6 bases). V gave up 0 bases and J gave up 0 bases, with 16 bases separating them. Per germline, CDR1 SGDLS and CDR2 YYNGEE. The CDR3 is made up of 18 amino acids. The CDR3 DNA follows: TGTGCCAGCAGCGTAGGAGCCTCGGGGGTCCCCTCCTACAATGAGCAGTTCTTC. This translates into CASSVGASGVPSYNEQFF.

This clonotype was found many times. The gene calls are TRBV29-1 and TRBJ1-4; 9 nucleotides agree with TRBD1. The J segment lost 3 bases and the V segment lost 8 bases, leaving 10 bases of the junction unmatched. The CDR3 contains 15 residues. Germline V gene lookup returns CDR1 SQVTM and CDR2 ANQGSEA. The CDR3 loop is CSFRDREDPNEKLFF. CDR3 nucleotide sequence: TGCAGCTTCCGGGACAGGGAAGATCCTAATGAAAAACTGTTTTTT.

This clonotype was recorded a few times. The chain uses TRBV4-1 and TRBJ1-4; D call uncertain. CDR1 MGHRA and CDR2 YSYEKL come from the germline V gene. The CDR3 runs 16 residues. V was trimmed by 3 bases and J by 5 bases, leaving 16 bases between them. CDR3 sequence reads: CASSHPLGRANEKLFF. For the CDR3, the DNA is TGCGCCAGCAGCCACCCTTTGGGGAGGGCGAATGAAAAACTGTTTTTT.

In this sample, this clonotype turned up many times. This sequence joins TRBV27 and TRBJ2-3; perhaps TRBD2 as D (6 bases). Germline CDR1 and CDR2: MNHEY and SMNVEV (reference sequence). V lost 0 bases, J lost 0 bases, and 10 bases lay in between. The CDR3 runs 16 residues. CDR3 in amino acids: CASSLSAGTSTDTQYF. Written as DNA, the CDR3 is TGTGCCAGCAGTTTATCCGCGGGGACTAGCACAGATACGCAGTATTTT.